These T cell receptor beta chains were read from a single sample in a study of blood T cell repertoires in COVID-19. Data came from immunoSEQ multiplex PCR; TCRdb stores just in-frame clones and leaves some out. The repertoire has about 200,000 clones, around 81% of them found once; the top ten carry around 5.4%. Input material: peripheral blood. All receptors come from a woman between 65 and 79 years old with acute or convalescent COVID-19. Each CDR3 is given with its conserved first and last residue. Fields, in order: J gene, D gene, clone size, V gene, CDR3 DNA, CDR3 protein. The D gene is left open where the match is weak. The size of a clone is reported for some rows only, either as once, few or many, or as a class for expanded clones.

>TRBJ2-2|TRBD2|NA|TRBV3-1/TRBV3-2
TGTGCCAGCAGCCAACCACTAGCGGCCGGGGAGCTGTTTTTT
CASSQPLAAGELFF
>TRBJ2-1|TRBD2|once|TRBV24-1
TGTGCCACCAGTGAGAGACTAGCGGGACCCAGGAGGGATGAGCAGTTCTTC
CATSERLAGPRRDEQFF
>TRBJ2-7|NA|NA|TRBV18
TGTGCCAGCTCACCACCGTATGACACGACCGAGCAGTACTTC
CASSPPYDTTEQYF
>TRBJ2-3|NA|NA|TRBV15
TGTGCCACCAGCAGGGAGAGAGCTAGCACAGATACGCAGTATTTT
CATSRERASTDTQYF
>TRBJ1-1|TRBD1|NA|TRBV2
TGTGCCAGCAGTGTCCTTGGGACAGGGGGTGAAGCTTTCTTT
CASSVLGTGGEAFF
>TRBJ1-1|NA|NA|TRBV18
TGTGCCAGCTCACCAGTGAACGGAGTTGAAGCTTTCTTT
CASSPVNGVEAFF
>TRBJ1-5|NA|NA|TRBV6-5
TGTGCCAGCATTTGGACAGATTATAGCAATCAGCCCCAGCATTTT
CASIWTDYSNQPQHF
>TRBJ1-5|TRBD1|NA|TRBV7-9
TGTGCCAGCAGCTTCCCGGGACAGGGACCCCAGCATTTT
CASSFPGQGPQHF
>TRBJ2-3|TRBD2|NA|TRBV19
TGTGCCAGTAGTATACGGTCCGGGAGGGCCGGGAAGGATACGCAGTATTTT
CASSIRSGRAGKDTQYF
>TRBJ2-5|NA|NA|TRBV7-2
TGTGCCAGCAGCTTAGTATCTACTAGCCGGGAGACCCAGTACTTC
CASSLVSTSRETQYF
>TRBJ1-1|NA|NA|TRBV18
TGTGCCAGCTCACCACCGTGGCAGTTGATTGAAGCTTTCTTT
CASSPPWQLIEAFF
>TRBJ2-3|NA|NA|TRBV6-1
TGTGCCAGCAGTGAAGGCCAGGTGGATACGCAGTATTTT
CASSEGQVDTQYF
>TRBJ2-2|TRBD1|NA|TRBV2
TGTGCCAGCAGTGGCGGGACAGGGGGCACCGGGGAGCTGTTTTTT
CASSGGTGGTGELFF
>TRBJ1-6|NA|few|TRBV7-9
TGTGCCAGCAGCTCTGGCCCTTATAATTCACCCCTCCACTTT
CASSSGPYNSPLHF
>TRBJ2-3|TRBD2|NA|TRBV9
TGTGCCAGCAGCGTAGCCATGGGAGGGCCGATCACAGATACGCAGTATTTT
CASSVAMGGPITDTQYF
>TRBJ2-7|NA|NA|TRBV3-1/TRBV3-2
TGTGCCAGCAGCCAAGAACCTAGCCAACAATACGAGCAGTACTTC
CASSQEPSQQYEQYF
>TRBJ2-3|NA|NA|TRBV30
TGTGCCTGGAGTAGCGTTGGCACAGATACGCAGTATTTT
CAWSSVGTDTQYF
>TRBJ2-2|TRBD2|NA|TRBV6-5
TGTGCCAGCAGTTCCTTTGGGACTAGCGGCGGGGAGCTGTTTTTT
CASSSFGTSGGELFF
>TRBJ2-3|NA|NA|TRBV24-1
TGTGCCACCAGTGATTTACAGGGAACTAGCACAGATACGCAGTATTTT
CATSDLQGTSTDTQYF